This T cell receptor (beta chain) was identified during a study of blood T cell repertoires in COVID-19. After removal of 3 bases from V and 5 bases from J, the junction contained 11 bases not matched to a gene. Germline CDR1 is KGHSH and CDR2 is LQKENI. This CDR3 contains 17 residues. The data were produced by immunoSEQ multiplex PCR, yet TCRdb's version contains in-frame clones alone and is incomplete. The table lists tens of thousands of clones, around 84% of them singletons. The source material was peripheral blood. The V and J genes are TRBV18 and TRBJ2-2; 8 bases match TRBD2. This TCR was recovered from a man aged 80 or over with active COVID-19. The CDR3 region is CASSPGRVPEETGELFF. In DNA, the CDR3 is TGTGCCAGCTCACCCGGGAGGGTGCCGGAAGAAACCGGGGAGCTGTTTTTT. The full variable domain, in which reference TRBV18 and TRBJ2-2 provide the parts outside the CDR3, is NAGVMQNPRHLVRRRGQEARLRCSPMKGHSHVYWYRQLPEEGLKFMVYLQKENIIDESGMPKERFSAEFPKEGPSILRIQQVVRGDSAAYFCASSPGRVPEETGELFFGEGSRLTVL.